A single sample is the source of the 11 T cell receptor beta chains below, sequenced in a study of T-cell reconstitution after alpha-beta-depleted transplantation in children. Study-wide results and caveats: The main origin of T-cell counts and diversity one year after transplant was newly produced T cells.

Construction of the TCRbeta library involved unique molecular identifiers. From the PCR reads, TCRdb called clonotypes with MiXCR, one entry per CDR3 protein. Among about 300,000 distinct CDR3 sequences listed, roughly 7.8% were seen once. For these TCRs, the target antigens are not known. Sequencing was performed on peripheral blood, taken 360 days after TCRalphabeta/CD19-depleted stem cell transplant. Receptor source: a female patient aged 2 to 10 who had a stem cell transplant for Fanconi anemia, so the T cells may come from the graft donor.

This clonotype was picked up many times. This chain joins TRBV9 and TRBJ2-3; 7 nucleotides line up with TRBD2. The J segment lost 4 bases and the V segment lost 9 bases, leaving 11 bases of the junction unmatched. Germline V CDR1 and CDR2: SGDLS, YYNGEE. This CDR3 has 14 residues. CDR3 in DNA: TGTGCCACCGGCTCCGGGGGGATGGCAGATACGCAGTATTTT. It encodes CATGSGGMADTQYF.

This clonotype was seen ten or more times. J is TRBJ2-1 and V is TRBV12-3 or TRBV12-4; 7 bases align to TRBD2. The CDR3 runs to 18 residues. V lost 4 bases to trimming and J lost 4 bases; unmatched junction nucleotides: 16. CDR3 loop: CASSSTPGQRGRYNEQFF. Here the CDR3 DNA reads TGTGCCAGCAGTTCAACCCCAGGTCAGCGGGGTCGGTACAATGAGCAGTTCTTC.

The chain has TRBV20-1 and TRBJ2-7, with a weak D call TRBD2 (6 bases). The germline V gene has CDR1 DFQATT and CDR2 SNEGSKA (reference sequence). The CDR3 sequence is 13 residues long. The V gene lost 6 bases and the J gene lost 3 bases, with 15 bases spanning the gap. The CDR3 is CSAPHAGSYEQYF. The CDR3 region has the DNA TGCAGTGCCCCACATGCGGGGAGCTACGAGCAGTACTTC.

Ten or more counts support this clonotype. The J gene is TRBJ2-2, the V gene TRBV12-3 or TRBV12-4, with a possible D match to TRBD1 (5 bases). The CDR3 is made up of 14 amino acids. Trimming removed 5 bases from V and 5 bases from J, with 12 bases in between. This chain's CDR3 is CASSPRTITGELFF. CDR3 sequence (DNA): TGTGCCAGCAGTCCAAGGACAATAACCGGGGAGCTGTTTTTT.

This clonotype has ten or more counts. The V gene is TRBV5-1, the J gene TRBJ2-7; no definite D call. Trimming shortened V by 3 bases and J by 3 bases, and 13 bases separated the two germline ends. Germline CDR1 and CDR2: SGHRS and YFSETQ. This CDR3 is built from 14 residues. Written as DNA, the CDR3 is TGCGCCAGCAGCTCATCAGGTCACGGCTACGAGCAGTACTTC. Amino acids: CASSSSGHGYEQYF.

The rearrangement joins TRBV5-1 to TRBJ2-1; TRBD1 aligns across 9 bases. V lost 5 bases and J lost 4; bases outside the gene matches: 10. The CDR3 covers 16 residues. CDR1 and CDR2 (germline): SGHRS, YFSETQ. The CDR3: CASRRSDRGSYNEQFF. The DNA of the CDR3 is TGCGCCAGCAGGAGAAGCGACAGGGGGTCTTACAATGAGCAGTTCTTC.

This clonotype was detected many times. The V and J genes are TRBV7-8 and TRBJ2-7; TRBD2 aligns across 9 bases. Germline assignment: CDR1 SGHVS and CDR2 FQNEAQ. This CDR3 contains 15 residues. The junction had 2 bases not matched to a gene; V was cut back by 0 bases and J by 2 bases. The CDR3 coding sequence is TGTGCCAGCAGCTTAGCGACTAGCGGACCCTACGAGCAGTACTTC. This encodes CASSLATSGPYEQYF.

This clonotype was counted ten times or more. V gene TRBV5-1 combines with J gene TRBJ2-1; D unclear. This CDR3 is 18 amino acids long. CDR1 and CDR2 (germline): SGHRS, YFSETQ. V was pared by 2 bases and J by 5 bases, with 23 bases between. Here the CDR3 reads CASSFYPVRHTNHNEQFF. Written as DNA, the CDR3 is TGCGCCAGCAGCTTTTATCCCGTAAGACACACGAACCACAATGAGCAGTTCTTC.

The genes are TRBV4-2 and TRBJ2-3, with TRBD1 matching over 12 bases. The CDR3 loop spans 14 amino acids. Germline V CDR1 and CDR2: LGHNA, YNFKEQ. V gave up 7 bases and J gave up 5 bases; unmatched junction bases: 4. CDR3 region: CASNRDRGLDTQYF. CDR3 DNA: TGTGCCAGCAACCGGGACAGGGGGCTAGATACGCAGTATTTT.

V is TRBV2 and J is TRBJ2-1, with D tentatively TRBD2 (6 bases). V dropped 7 bases and J dropped 10 bases, with 11 bases sitting between them. Germline lookup yields CDR1 SNHLY and CDR2 FYNNEI. The CDR3 has 11 amino acids. The CDR3 protein is CASNGLAEQFF. The CDR3 DNA sequence: TGTGCCAGCAATGGTCTAGCGGAGCAGTTCTTC. The variable domain in full, with the rest retrieved from reference TRBV2 and TRBJ2-1, is EPEVTQTPSHQVTQMGQEVILRCVPISNHLYFYWYRQILGQKVEFLVSFYNNEISEKSEIFDDQFSVERPDGSNFTLKIRSTKLEDSAMYFCASNGLAEQFFGPGTRLTVL.

This clonotype was recorded at least ten times. The chain carries TRBV2 and TRBJ2-2; 11 nucleotides line up with TRBD1. The CDR3 sequence is 14 residues long. The germline V gene encodes CDR1 SNHLY and CDR2 FYNNEI. The trim removed 10 bases at V and 5 bases at J, leaving 6 bases unmatched. The CDR3 protein is CATHRDRGTGELFF. In DNA form, the CDR3 reads TGTGCCACTCACCGGGACAGGGGGACCGGGGAGCTGTTTTTT.